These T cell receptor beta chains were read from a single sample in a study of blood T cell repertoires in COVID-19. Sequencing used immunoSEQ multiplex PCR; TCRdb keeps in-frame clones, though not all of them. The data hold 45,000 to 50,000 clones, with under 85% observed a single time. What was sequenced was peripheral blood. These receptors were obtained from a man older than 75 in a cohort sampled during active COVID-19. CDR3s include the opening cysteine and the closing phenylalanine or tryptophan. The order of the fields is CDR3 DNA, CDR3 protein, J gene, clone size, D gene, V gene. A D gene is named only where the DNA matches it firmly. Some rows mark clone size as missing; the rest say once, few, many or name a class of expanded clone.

CDR3 DNA: TGTGCCAGCAGTTTATTTAGCAGGGGGCGACGGACTGAAGCTTTCTTT
CDR3 protein: CASSLFSRGRRTEAFF
J gene: TRBJ1-1
clone size: few
D gene: TRBD1
V gene: TRBV28

CDR3 DNA: TGTGCCAGTAGTATAGGGCACCAAGAGACCCAGTACTTC
CDR3 protein: CASSIGHQETQYF
J gene: TRBJ2-5
clone size: once
D gene: NA
V gene: TRBV19

CDR3 DNA: TGTGCCAGCAGTCTGATCAAAGACAGGGGAAACTATGGCTACACCTTC
CDR3 protein: CASSLIKDRGNYGYTF
J gene: TRBJ1-2
clone size: few
D gene: TRBD1
V gene: TRBV27

CDR3 DNA: TGTGCCAGCAGCTTAGCGGGACAGGGTTGGGCTTTCTTT
CDR3 protein: CASSLAGQGWAFF
J gene: TRBJ1-1
clone size: NA
D gene: TRBD1
V gene: TRBV11-2

CDR3 DNA: TGTGCCAGCAGCGTAGGGCTAGTGGGCTACAATGAGCAGTTCTTC
CDR3 protein: CASSVGLVGYNEQFF
J gene: TRBJ2-1
clone size: NA
D gene: NA
V gene: TRBV9

CDR3 DNA: TGTGCCAGCAGCTCGGGGACAAATTCCGAAAAACTGTTTTTT
CDR3 protein: CASSSGTNSEKLFF
J gene: TRBJ1-4
clone size: NA
D gene: NA
V gene: TRBV7-9

CDR3 DNA: TGCAGTGCTAGTGACAGGGGGTATGGCTACACCTTC
CDR3 protein: CSASDRGYGYTF
J gene: TRBJ1-2
clone size: medium-sized
D gene: TRBD1
V gene: TRBV20-1

CDR3 DNA: TGTGCCAGTAGTTCAACCCGGACAGCTAACTATGGCTACACCTTC
CDR3 protein: CASSSTRTANYGYTF
J gene: TRBJ1-2
clone size: few
D gene: NA
V gene: TRBV19

CDR3 DNA: TGTGCCAGCAGCCAGGGGACTAGCGGGAGCTACGAGCAGTACTTC
CDR3 protein: CASSQGTSGSYEQYF
J gene: TRBJ2-7
clone size: NA
D gene: TRBD2
V gene: TRBV14

CDR3 DNA: TGCGCCAGCAGCTTACAGGGGGGGAACACTGAAGCTTTCTTT
CDR3 protein: CASSLQGGNTEAFF
J gene: TRBJ1-1
clone size: once
D gene: TRBD1
V gene: TRBV5-1

CDR3 DNA: TGCGCCAGCAGCTTGGCTAGCGGGGCCCCAGATACGCAGTATTTT
CDR3 protein: CASSLASGAPDTQYF
J gene: TRBJ2-3
clone size: NA
D gene: TRBD2
V gene: TRBV5-1

CDR3 DNA: TGTGCCAGCAGCTCTGCAGATACGCAGTATTTT
CDR3 protein: CASSSADTQYF
J gene: TRBJ2-3
clone size: NA
D gene: NA
V gene: TRBV11-2

CDR3 DNA: TGCAGTGCTAGTCAGCTAGCGGAGCAACTAGCCAAAAACATTCAGTACTTC
CDR3 protein: CSASQLAEQLAKNIQYF
J gene: TRBJ2-4
clone size: NA
D gene: TRBD2
V gene: TRBV20-1

CDR3 DNA: TGTGCCAGCAGCCAATACGGCAGAGGAACAACTAATGAAAAACTGTTTTTT
CDR3 protein: CASSQYGRGTTNEKLFF
J gene: TRBJ1-4
clone size: NA
D gene: NA
V gene: TRBV3-1/TRBV3-2

CDR3 DNA: TGCGCCAGCAGCGTTCAGGATCCTAGCACAGATACGCAGTATTTT
CDR3 protein: CASSVQDPSTDTQYF
J gene: TRBJ2-3
clone size: NA
D gene: NA
V gene: TRBV5-1

CDR3 DNA: TGTGCCAGCAGTTTGCGCGTTACGAAACTGTTTTTT
CDR3 protein: CASSLRVTKLFF
J gene: TRBJ1-4
clone size: few
D gene: NA
V gene: TRBV12-3/TRBV12-4

CDR3 DNA: TGTGCCAGTAGTATGGACAGGGATCTATACAACGAGCAGTACTTC
CDR3 protein: CASSMDRDLYNEQYF
J gene: TRBJ2-7
clone size: NA
D gene: TRBD1
V gene: TRBV19

CDR3 DNA: TGTGCCAGCAGCCCAGCTAGCGGGAGGTCACCGCAGTATTTT
CDR3 protein: CASSPASGRSPQYF
J gene: TRBJ2-3
clone size: NA
D gene: TRBD2
V gene: TRBV5-4

CDR3 DNA: TGTGCCAGCAGCTCCGGTGGAGACACAGATACGCAGTATTTT
CDR3 protein: CASSSGGDTDTQYF
J gene: TRBJ2-3
clone size: NA
D gene: NA
V gene: TRBV5-4

CDR3 DNA: TGTGCCAGCAGCTTATCAGAAAACACTGAAGCTTTCTTT
CDR3 protein: CASSLSENTEAFF
J gene: TRBJ1-1
clone size: NA
D gene: NA
V gene: TRBV7-8

CDR3 DNA: TGTGCCAGCTCACCGACGACACTAGCGGGAGGCCTCTCCTACGAGCAGTACTTC
CDR3 protein: CASSPTTLAGGLSYEQYF
J gene: TRBJ2-7
clone size: NA
D gene: TRBD2
V gene: TRBV18

CDR3 DNA: TGTGCCTGGAGTGTAAGTAGGAACACTGAAGCTTTCTTT
CDR3 protein: CAWSVSRNTEAFF
J gene: TRBJ1-1
clone size: NA
D gene: NA
V gene: TRBV30

CDR3 DNA: TGTGCCACCAGCAGAGATCCGGCGGTCCAAGAGACCCAGTACTTC
CDR3 protein: CATSRDPAVQETQYF
J gene: TRBJ2-5
clone size: NA
D gene: NA
V gene: TRBV15

CDR3 DNA: TGCGCCAGCAGCCAAGCTGACAGGGGGATTGCAGATACGCAGTATTTT
CDR3 protein: CASSQADRGIADTQYF
J gene: TRBJ2-3
clone size: NA
D gene: TRBD1
V gene: TRBV4-1

CDR3 DNA: TGCAGCGTTGATAACAGGGTCGATTATGGCTACACCTTC
CDR3 protein: CSVDNRVDYGYTF
J gene: TRBJ1-2
clone size: once
D gene: NA
V gene: TRBV29-1

CDR3 DNA: TGTGCCAGCAGTCCCCCGGGACAACTTGAAAAACTGTTTTTT
CDR3 protein: CASSPPGQLEKLFF
J gene: TRBJ1-4
clone size: NA
D gene: NA
V gene: TRBV28

CDR3 DNA: TGCAGCGCCTTTATAGGAGGAACCAACTCCTACGAGCAGTACTTC
CDR3 protein: CSAFIGGTNSYEQYF
J gene: TRBJ2-7
clone size: NA
D gene: NA
V gene: TRBV29-1

CDR3 DNA: TGTGCCAGCAGGCCACAGGGGGGCCTCGGTGGCTACACCTTC
CDR3 protein: CASRPQGGLGGYTF
J gene: TRBJ1-2
clone size: NA
D gene: TRBD1
V gene: TRBV7-2

CDR3 DNA: TGCGCCAGCAGCGGGGGGACAGGGGGTTCAAATCGGGCGGATACGCAGTATTTT
CDR3 protein: CASSGGTGGSNRADTQYF
J gene: TRBJ2-3
clone size: NA
D gene: TRBD1
V gene: TRBV5-1

CDR3 DNA: TGTGCCAGTAGTACGACTAGCGGGCAAGAGACCCAGTACTTC
CDR3 protein: CASSTTSGQETQYF
J gene: TRBJ2-5
clone size: NA
D gene: TRBD2
V gene: TRBV19

CDR3 DNA: TGTGCCAGCAGTAAACAGGGGCTCTTGCAGCCCCAGCATTTT
CDR3 protein: CASSKQGLLQPQHF
J gene: TRBJ1-5
clone size: few
D gene: TRBD1
V gene: TRBV27

CDR3 DNA: TGTGCCAGCAGCCTAAGTGCGAGCCTGAACACTGAAGCTTTCTTT
CDR3 protein: CASSLSASLNTEAFF
J gene: TRBJ1-1
clone size: once
D gene: NA
V gene: TRBV7-8

CDR3 DNA: TGTGCCAGCAGCTTAGTACTAGGCTGGGACACAGATACGCAGTATTTT
CDR3 protein: CASSLVLGWDTDTQYF
J gene: TRBJ2-3
clone size: once
D gene: NA
V gene: TRBV11-3

CDR3 DNA: TGTGCCAGCAACAGGGACAGGTCCAACTATGGCTACACCTTC
CDR3 protein: CASNRDRSNYGYTF
J gene: TRBJ1-2
clone size: many
D gene: TRBD1
V gene: TRBV5-4

CDR3 DNA: TGCGCCAGCAGGAGGGAGACAGGGATGAACACTGAAGCTTTCTTT
CDR3 protein: CASRRETGMNTEAFF
J gene: TRBJ1-1
clone size: NA
D gene: TRBD1
V gene: TRBV10-1

CDR3 DNA: TGTGCCAGCAGCGCAACAGGGGGCGACACTGAAGCTTTCTTT
CDR3 protein: CASSATGGDTEAFF
J gene: TRBJ1-1
clone size: NA
D gene: TRBD1
V gene: TRBV9

CDR3 DNA: TGTGCCAGCAGTCCAGGGACTAGCGGGAGGCGAGAGACCCAGTACTTC
CDR3 protein: CASSPGTSGRRETQYF
J gene: TRBJ2-5
clone size: medium-sized
D gene: TRBD2
V gene: TRBV6-4

CDR3 DNA: TGCGCCAGCAGCCAAGATTTTCCCAGTTGGAGCTCCTACAATGAGCAGTTCTTC
CDR3 protein: CASSQDFPSWSSYNEQFF
J gene: TRBJ2-1
clone size: NA
D gene: NA
V gene: TRBV4-3

CDR3 DNA: TGTGCCAGCAGCTTAGGCAGGAATTCACCCCTCCACTTT
CDR3 protein: CASSLGRNSPLHF
J gene: TRBJ1-6
clone size: NA
D gene: NA
V gene: TRBV11-3

CDR3 DNA: TGCGCCAGCAGAAGGGACAGGGGATTGTCCGGGGAGCTGTTTTTT
CDR3 protein: CASRRDRGLSGELFF
J gene: TRBJ2-2
clone size: NA
D gene: TRBD1
V gene: TRBV5-1

CDR3 DNA: TGTGCCAGTAGTATTTCGAGCAATCAGCCCCAGCATTTT
CDR3 protein: CASSISSNQPQHF
J gene: TRBJ1-5
clone size: NA
D gene: NA
V gene: TRBV19

CDR3 DNA: TGCGCCAGCAGCTTTTTAACAGGGTCCCACGAGCAGTACTTC
CDR3 protein: CASSFLTGSHEQYF
J gene: TRBJ2-7
clone size: once
D gene: NA
V gene: TRBV5-1

CDR3 DNA: TGTGCCAGCAGGCCCCCCCGAGGGACATCCTTCTATGGCTACACCTTC
CDR3 protein: CASRPPRGTSFYGYTF
J gene: TRBJ1-2
clone size: NA
D gene: NA
V gene: TRBV5-8

CDR3 DNA: TGTGCCAGCTCACCACGTCCCAGGGGGGCAACTAATGAAAAACTGTTTTTT
CDR3 protein: CASSPRPRGATNEKLFF
J gene: TRBJ1-4
clone size: NA
D gene: TRBD1
V gene: TRBV18